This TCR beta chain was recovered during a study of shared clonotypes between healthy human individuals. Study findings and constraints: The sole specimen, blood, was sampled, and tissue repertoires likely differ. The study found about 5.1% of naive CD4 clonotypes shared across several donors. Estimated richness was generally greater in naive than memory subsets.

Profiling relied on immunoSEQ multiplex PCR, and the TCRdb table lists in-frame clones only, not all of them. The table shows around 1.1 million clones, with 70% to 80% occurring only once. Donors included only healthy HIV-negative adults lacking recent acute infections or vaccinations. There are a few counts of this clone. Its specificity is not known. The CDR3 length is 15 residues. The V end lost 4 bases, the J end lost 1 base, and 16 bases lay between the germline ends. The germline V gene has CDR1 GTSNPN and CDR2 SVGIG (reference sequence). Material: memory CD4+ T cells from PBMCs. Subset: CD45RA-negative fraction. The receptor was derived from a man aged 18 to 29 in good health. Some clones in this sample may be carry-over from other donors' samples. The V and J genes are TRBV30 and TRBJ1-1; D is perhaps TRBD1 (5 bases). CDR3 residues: CAWNQPGGGNTEAFF. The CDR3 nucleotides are TGTGCCTGGAACCAACCGGGTGGGGGGAACACTGAAGCTTTCTTT.